One sample yielded the 32 T cell receptor beta chains listed below, sequenced in a study of T cell responses to AZD1222 COVID-19 vaccine (dated by TCRdb to the early 2020s). Libraries were prepared through the immunoSEQ multiplex PCR assay. TCRdb carries this immuneACCESS record with in-frame sequences only. Its versions omit some clonotypes, under half of them owing to an unresolved V gene in the studies checked, with the rest unexplained. In this sample the table shows 85,000 to 110,000 clones, about 92% of which occur a single time. The top ten clones comprise about 5% of the sample. In light of the paper, this sample's time point label describes: baseline before first vaccination. Source: peripheral blood, taken on day 0 of AZD1222 vaccination. The source is an adult in good health.

The chain couples TRBV10-3 to TRBJ1-5; 9 bases agree with TRBD1. V shed 2 bases and J 2 bases; nucleotides not matched to a gene: 1. The CDR3 consists of 15 residues. The V gene's germline CDR1 is ENHRY and CDR2 SYGVKD. As DNA, the CDR3 is TGTGCCATCAGTGAGACAGGGGGCGGCAATCAGCCCCAGCATTTT. It is translated as CAISETGGGNQPQHF.

V usage is TRBV28 and J usage is TRBJ1-2; D uncertain. Germline V gene data show CDR1 as MDHEN and CDR2 as SYDVKM. The CDR3 runs 14 residues. Trimming took 6 bases from V and 0 from J, leaving 11 bases between them. The CDR3 DNA follows: TGTGCCAGCAGCCTGTTAATCCCTAACTATGGCTACACCTTC. This gives the protein CASSLLIPNYGYTF.

The chain couples TRBV3-1 (or the pseudogene TRBV3-2) to TRBJ1-4, with TRBD1 as a possible D gene (6 bases). CDR3 size: 14 residues. Trimming stripped 3 bases from V and 8 bases from J, with 13 bases between. The germline gives CDR1 LGHDT, CDR2 YNNKEL (reference sequence). CDR3 sequence (DNA): TGTGCCAGCAGCCACCGGGGGCTGGGAGAAAAACTGTTTTTT. This codes for CASSHRGLGEKLFF.

V usage is TRBV28 and J usage is TRBJ1-1; D not certain. Germline assignment: CDR1 MDHEN and CDR2 SYDVKM. The CDR3 loop spans 14 amino acids. V dropped 3 bases and J dropped 4 bases, with 12 bases sitting between them. The CDR3 reads CASSLTGRITEAFF. DNA of the CDR3: TGTGCCAGCAGTTTGACTGGGAGGATCACTGAAGCTTTCTTT. The variable domain in full, with the rest retrieved from reference TRBV28 and TRBJ1-1, is DVKVTQSSRYLVKRTGEKVFLECVQDMDHENMFWYRQDPGLGLRLIYFSYDVKMKEKGDIPEGYSVSREKKERFSLILESASTNQTSMYLCASSLTGRITEAFFGQGTRLTVV.

V usage is TRBV4-2 and J usage is TRBJ2-2; possible D gene TRBD2, 6 bases. V was shortened by 5 bases and J by 0 bases, with 7 bases between the two germline ends. This CDR3 region has 14 residues. Germline assignment: CDR1 LGHNA and CDR2 YNFKEQ. In DNA form, the CDR3 reads TGTGCCAGCAGCGGGGACTCGAACACCGGGGAGCTGTTTTTT. This codes for CASSGDSNTGELFF.

The chain carries TRBV6-1 and TRBJ2-1, with D hard to call. Looked up from germline, CDR1 is MNHNS and CDR2 is SASEGT. This CDR3 has 14 residues. V was clipped by 1 base and J by 8 bases, with 12 bases between them. The CDR3 sequence: CASSEGKGQDEQFF. The CDR3 nucleotides are TGTGCCAGCAGTGAAGGCAAGGGTCAGGATGAGCAGTTCTTC.

The chain carries TRBV5-1 and TRBJ1-1; TRBD1 matches 9 bases. Germline CDR1 is SGHRS and CDR2 is YFSETQ. With V trimmed by 4 bases and J by 11 bases, 9 bases remained unmatched. CDR3 size: 13 residues. The DNA of the CDR3 is TGCGCCAGCAGCGGAACACAGGGGGCCGAGGCTTTCTTT. This encodes CASSGTQGAEAFF. Full variable domain (remainder filled in from reference TRBV5-1 and TRBJ1-1): KAGVTQTPRYLIKTRGQQVTLSCSPISGHRSVSWYQQTPGQGLQFLFEYFSETQRNKGNFPGRFSGRQFSNSRSEMNVSTLELGDSALYLCASSGTQGAEAFFGQGTRLTVV.

This clone was picked up a small number of times. The rearrangement joins TRBV30 to TRBJ2-2; D tentatively fits TRBD1 or TRBD2 (5 bases each). V lost 3 bases and J lost 3, with 14 bases in between. The V gene's germline CDR1 is GTSNPN and CDR2 SVGIG (reference sequence). The CDR3 runs to 15 residues. The DNA of the CDR3 is TGTGCCTGGAGAAGCTCCGGGGCGCACACCGGGGAGCTGTTTTTT. This codes for CAWRSSGAHTGELFF.

The V call is TRBV4-1, the J call TRBJ2-7; 7 bases match TRBD1. V shed 4 bases and J 5 bases; nucleotides not matched to a gene: 8. Per germline, CDR1 MGHRA and CDR2 YSYEKL. CDR3 length equals 14 residues. The CDR3 is CASSPRTGTNEQYF. As DNA, the CDR3 is TGCGCCAGCAGCCCCAGGACAGGAACCAACGAGCAGTACTTC.

The V call is TRBV6-6, the J call TRBJ1-1; D ambiguous. This CDR3 is 14 amino acids long. CDR1 and CDR2 from the germline V gene are MNHNY and SVGAGI (reference sequence). With 6 bases removed from V and 5 bases from J, the gap between germline ends came to 16 bases. The CDR3 bases are TGTGCCAGCAGCGCTCAAAGCGGTCAGACTGAAGCTTTCTTT. Its translation is CASSAQSGQTEAFF.

The rearrangement joins TRBV3-1 (or the pseudogene TRBV3-2) to TRBJ1-3; D is uncertain. The CDR3 spans 15 residues. CDR1 is LGHDT and CDR2 is YNNKEL in the germline V gene (reference sequence). Trimming pared 4 bases from V and 4 bases from J, leaving 14 bases between. DNA for the CDR3: TGTGCCAGCAGCCCCGGACGGTCATCCGGAAACACCATATATTTT. Its protein is CASSPGRSSGNTIYF.

CDR3 sequence reads: CASSLIGGGNTGELFF. The CDR3 DNA reads as TGTGCCAGCAGCTTGATCGGGGGCGGAAACACCGGGGAGCTGTTTTTT. This chain uses TRBV5-4 with TRBJ2-2, with D perhaps TRBD1 or TRBD2 (6 bases each). Trimming removed 1 base at V and 2 bases at J, with 12 bases between. Germline V gene sequence: CDR1 SGHNT, CDR2 YYREEE (reference sequence). CDR3 size: 16 residues.

The J gene is TRBJ2-1, the V gene TRBV19; D call uncertain. V lost 3 bases to trimming and J lost 0 bases, with 9 bases between them. Germline assignment: CDR1 LNHDA and CDR2 SQIVND (reference sequence). The CDR3 covers 15 residues. The chain's CDR3 is CASSMQLSSYNEQFF. In DNA form, the CDR3 reads TGTGCCAGTAGTATGCAACTTAGCTCCTACAATGAGCAGTTCTTC.

This chain joins TRBV30 and TRBJ1-1; D might be TRBD1 (6 bases). The V end lost 4 bases, the J end lost 5 bases, and 17 bases lay between the germline ends. Germline V lookup: CDR1 GTSNPN, CDR2 SVGIG (reference sequence). The CDR3 covers 14 residues. CDR3 nucleotide sequence: TGTGCCTGGAAGGGGGGCGTGGGAAAGACTGAAGCTTTCTTT. Amino acid sequence: CAWKGGVGKTEAFF.

This clone was seen only a few times. The CDR3 protein is CAVTGSAVNEQFF. The CDR3 DNA follows: TGTGCCGTGACAGGGTCGGCGGTCAATGAGCAGTTCTTC. The genes are TRBV28 and TRBJ2-1, with TRBD1 matching over 7 bases. V was pared by 11 bases and J by 6 bases, with 10 bases of the junction left unmatched. The CDR3 has 13 residues. The germline V gene encodes CDR1 MDHEN and CDR2 SYDVKM.

The genes are TRBV6-5 and TRBJ1-2, with D perhaps matching TRBD1 (5 bases). Germline CDR1 is MNHEY and CDR2 is SVGAGI. V dropped 5 bases and J dropped 1 base, with 14 bases sitting between them. This CDR3 comprises 15 residues. CDR3 DNA sequence: TGTGCCAGCAGTCCCCTACGACAGCTTAACTATGGCTACACCTTC. Its translation: CASSPLRQLNYGYTF.

The chain uses TRBV6-1 and TRBJ2-7; D tentatively fits TRBD1 or TRBD2 (5 bases each). Trimming took off 1 base at V and 3 bases at J, with 13 bases between the two ends. The CDR3 loop spans 15 amino acids. Germline V gene lookup returns CDR1 MNHNS and CDR2 SASEGT. The CDR3 DNA is TGTGCCAGCAGTGAAGTGGGGGTAGGGGACTACGAGCAGTACTTC. Amino acid sequence: CASSEVGVGDYEQYF.

This chain links TRBV4-2 with TRBJ1-5; TRBD1 matches 11 bases. CDR3 length: 18 amino acids. Germline values: CDR1 LGHNA, CDR2 YNFKEQ. With 1 base clipped from V and 4 bases from J, the junction kept 9 bases outside the gene matches. The DNA for the CDR3 is TGTGCCAGCAGCCAAGCCGGGGACAGGGGGAGTTATAATCAGCCCCAGCATTTT. Translated: CASSQAGDRGSYNQPQHF.

The gene calls are TRBV7-9 and TRBJ1-2, with D hard to call. The CDR3 extends over 12 amino acids. Trimming stripped 3 bases from V and 13 bases from J, with 15 bases between. The germline V gene has CDR1 SEHNR and CDR2 FQNEAQ (reference sequence). CDR3 protein: CASSLDFEGLTF. The DNA for the CDR3 is TGTGCCAGCAGCTTGGACTTTGAGGGTCTCACCTTC.

About this clone itself: One end of the junction fails to match germline, which may point to a read error. CDR3 sequence reads: CASTEREVGQPQHF. Written as DNA, the CDR3 is TGTGCCAGCACTGAAAGGGAAGTGGGTCAGCCCCAGCATTTT. The V gene is TRBV2, the J gene TRBJ1-5; D ambiguous. Per the germline V gene, CDR1 is SNHLY and CDR2 is FYNNEI. The CDR3 is made up of 14 amino acids. The variable domain in full, completed from reference TRBV2 and TRBJ1-5, reads EPEVTQTPSHQVTQMGQEVILRCVPISNHLYFYWYRQILGQKVEFLVSFYNNEISEKSEIFDDQFSVERPDGSNFTLKIRSTKLEDSAMYFCASTEREVGQPQHFGDGTRLSIL.

The chain links TRBV30 to TRBJ2-3; no definite D call. The V end was cut by 1 base, the J end by 4 bases, with 3 bases between. Germline V CDR1 and CDR2: GTSNPN, SVGIG (reference sequence). The CDR3 has 11 residues. CDR3 coding DNA: TGTGCCTGGAGTGGGGCAGATACGCAGTATTTT. It encodes CAWSGADTQYF.

V is TRBV11-2 and J is TRBJ1-5, with 7 positions matching TRBD1. This CDR3 spans 14 amino acids. V lost 5 bases to trimming and J lost 4 bases; unmatched junction nucleotides: 5. Germline V gene data show CDR1 as SGHAT and CDR2 as FQNNGV. CDR3 in amino acids: CASSEGTVNQPQHF. In DNA, the CDR3 is TGTGCCAGCAGCGAAGGGACAGTAAATCAGCCCCAGCATTTT.

J is TRBJ2-3 and V is TRBV2; 13 bases agree with TRBD2. CDR1 SNHLY and CDR2 FYNNEI come from the germline V gene. The J segment lost 4 bases and the V segment lost 6 bases, leaving 4 bases of the junction unmatched. CDR3 length equals 15 residues. The CDR3 sequence is CASRKTSGGSDTQYF. CDR3 sequence (DNA): TGTGCCAGCAGGAAGACTAGCGGGGGGTCAGATACGCAGTATTTT. The entire variable domain, with the rest obtained from reference TRBV2 and TRBJ2-3, is as follows: EPEVTQTPSHQVTQMGQEVILRCVPISNHLYFYWYRQILGQKVEFLVSFYNNEISEKSEIFDDQFSVERPDGSNFTLKIRSTKLEDSAMYFCASRKTSGGSDTQYFGPGTRLTVL.

The CDR3 is CASSLWGSEQFF. The CDR3 DNA reads TGTGCCAGCAGCTTGTGGGGGAGTGAGCAGTTCTTC. V gene TRBV5-4 combines with J gene TRBJ2-1, with D perhaps TRBD1 or TRBD2 (5 bases each). The CDR3 spans 12 residues. CDR1 is SGHNT, CDR2 YYREEE, per germline (reference sequence). The germline V and J ends were trimmed by 1 base and 9 bases, with 8 bases remaining between them.

This chain connects TRBV5-4 to TRBJ2-3; 11 bases map to TRBD2. CDR1 is SGHNT, CDR2 YYREEE, per germline (reference sequence). This CDR3 has 17 residues. After removal of 3 bases from V and 5 bases from J, the junction contained 11 bases not matched to a gene. CDR3: CASSYFLAGGDGDTQYF. CDR3 DNA: TGTGCCAGCAGCTACTTCTTAGCGGGGGGGGACGGAGATACGCAGTATTTT.

This clone has just one count. The chain joins TRBV18 to TRBJ2-7; the match to TRBD1 covers 7 bases. Germline V gene lookup returns CDR1 KGHSH and CDR2 LQKENI. V was clipped by 2 bases and J by 2 bases; unmatched bases: 0. The CDR3 runs 13 residues. The DNA for the CDR3 is TGTGCCAGCTCACCAGGGACAGCCTACGAGCAGTACTTC. It encodes CASSPGTAYEQYF.

The chain recombines TRBV3-1 (or the pseudogene TRBV3-2) with TRBJ1-5; D ambiguous. Germline lookup yields CDR1 LGHDT and CDR2 YNNKEL (reference sequence). This CDR3 comprises 15 residues. The V and J ends lost 1 base and 1 base respectively, with 8 bases between them. The DNA of the CDR3 is TGTGCCAGCAGCCAAGGCAGTAGGAGCAATCAGCCCCAGCATTTT. It yields the protein CASSQGSRSNQPQHF.

V is TRBV13 and J is TRBJ1-1; 8 nucleotides match TRBD1. Trimming at V came to 5 bases and at J to 1 base, leaving 6 bases not matched to a gene. This CDR3 contains 15 residues. Looked up from germline, CDR1 is PRHDT and CDR2 is FYEKMQ (reference sequence). CDR3 protein: CASSLGDRGNTEAFF. The CDR3 coding sequence is TGTGCCAGCAGCCTGGGAGACAGGGGGAACACTGAAGCTTTCTTT.

CDR3 bases: TGTGCCAGCAGCCAGGACAGGGGTAATGAAAAACTGTTTTTT. It translates to CASSQDRGNEKLFF. V and J are TRBV3-1 (or the pseudogene TRBV3-2) and TRBJ1-4; the match to TRBD1 covers 9 bases. Germline V gene data show CDR1 as LGHDT and CDR2 as YNNKEL (reference sequence). The CDR3 runs 14 residues. Trimming cost V 3 bases and J 4 bases; bases outside gene matches: 0.

The V call is TRBV9, the J call TRBJ2-1; no firm D call. The germline V gene encodes CDR1 SGDLS and CDR2 YYNGEE. The CDR3 extends over 11 amino acids. The V and J ends lost 3 bases and 5 bases respectively, with 3 bases between them. CDR3: CASSAHNEQFF. In nucleotides, the CDR3 is TGTGCCAGCAGCGCACACAATGAGCAGTTCTTC.

The CDR3 bases are TGTGCCAGCAGACCAAGGGGCGGGGGTCGAGATACGCAGTATTTT. Residues: CASRPRGGGRDTQYF. V and J are TRBV28 and TRBJ2-3, with 7 bases lining up with TRBD2. The J segment lost 5 bases and the V segment lost 6 bases, leaving 11 bases of the junction unmatched. Germline values: CDR1 MDHEN, CDR2 SYDVKM. The CDR3 spans 15 residues. Variable domain in full (rest from reference TRBV28 and TRBJ2-3): DVKVTQSSRYLVKRTGEKVFLECVQDMDHENMFWYRQDPGLGLRLIYFSYDVKMKEKGDIPEGYSVSREKKERFSLILESASTNQTSMYLCASRPRGGGRDTQYFGPGTRLTVL.

The rearrangement uses TRBV28 and TRBJ2-7, with 7 positions matching TRBD2. Germline assignment: CDR1 MDHEN and CDR2 SYDVKM. The CDR3 sequence is 14 residues long. V shed 6 bases, J shed 2 bases, and the junction held 7 bases outside the gene matches. The CDR3 coding sequence is TGTGCCAGCAGCCACCAGAGCGGGGCCTACGAGCAGTACTTC. Translated: CASSHQSGAYEQYF.